This T cell receptor beta chain was recovered during a study of T cell responses to AZD1222 COVID-19 vaccine (dated by TCRdb to about 2021). Describing the broader study: A total of about 230 trial participants underwent TCR sequencing, of whom about 210 received two doses of AZD1222 and roughly 25 received two doses of the MenACWY control vaccine. Trial participants were enrolled into age subgroups of 18-55, 56-69 and 70-plus years, which contained approximately 150, 28 and 58 TCR-sequenced participants, respectively. Results and caveats for the whole study, not just this receptor: Epitopes outside the regions mutated in the B.1.351 and B.1.1.7 variants were reportedly recognized by nearly half of the unique spike-specific TCRs. The whole spike protein was spanned by vaccine-associated CD4 TCRs, and dominant responses were seen in regions 160-218 and 743-854. In the small 56-69-year group, the increase in depth fell short of significance, most likely because of low power. Because no day 14 peak-response samples were available, repertoires were characterized only after the peak T cell response. Only five to seven AZD1222 recipients were SARS-CoV-2 seropositive at baseline, limiting conclusions about previously exposed vaccinees. Spike-specific TCR breadth and depth rose significantly after two AZD1222 doses compared with day 0 and with MenACWY recipients. Participants were mostly white British, with more females than males. The authors suggested clonal diversity may have been underestimated.

The CDR3 regions of human TCRbeta chains were analyzed by immunosequencing. Concerning the study's data processing: TCRs in the repertoires were matched against a reference library of SARS-CoV-2-specific TCRs that had been generated with the MIRA antigen-specificity platform. Breadth was defined as the fraction of unique TCRs that were SARS-CoV-2-associated, and depth was defined as the fraction of total T cells that were SARS-CoV-2-associated. Each spike-specific TCR was assigned to its reactive spike region and to a CD4 or CD8 class using the MIRA data. Log10-transformed breadth and depth values were compared by one-way ANOVA with Sidak's multiple comparisons tests. Entries here come from immuneACCESS through TCRdb and include only in-frame sequences with V and J called. Some clones fail to appear in such tables; in the studies checked, an unresolved V gene covers under half of the shortfall, and the cause of the remainder is unknown. V, J and clone size were drawn from that table, and D and trimming were deduced from the DNA. The sample table shows 100,000 to 150,000 clones, and under 95% are seen once. The top ten clones comprise around 1% of the sample.

This clone was counted a few times. Its antigen remains unidentified. The record has no base qualities; no much larger clone is one base away. What the time point label conveys for this sample: about 28 days (+/-7) after the second vaccine dose. AZD1222 recipients whose second dose came at about 4 weeks and those whose second dose came at about 12 weeks were combined into one group, since spike-specific TCR depth and breadth did not differ between the two schedules. Samples from vaccinated people were obtained from the UK trials COV001 and COV002, which included a single-blind randomized controlled phase 2/3 trial of AZD1222 (ChAdOx1 nCoV-19) in healthy adults. For TCRbeta chain sequencing, PBMC samples were collected from trial participants at day 0 and at day 28 after the second dose. The CDR3 spans 16 residues, from the cysteine through the phenylalanine. The entry retains the CDR3 DNA only, 48 bases that are in frame from base 1. CDR1 MGHRA and CDR2 YSYEKL are derived from the germline V gene. V was cut back by 3 bases and J by 4 bases, leaving a gap of 18 bases between them.

The material was peripheral blood, obtained 28 days after the second AZD1222 dose. This TCR came from an adult who received the AZD1222 COVID-19 vaccine. The rearranged segments are TRBV4-1 and TRBJ1-2, with a weak D call of TRBD1 (5 bases match). The DNA reads as follows: TGCGCCAGCAGCCATCCGCTCGGACACCGCCCCTATGGCTACACCTTC. Translated, it gives CASSHPLGHRPYGYTF.